These T cell receptor beta chains were read from a single sample in a study of cytomegalovirus exposure and HLA in healthy donors. Libraries were prepared by immunoSEQ multiplex PCR; TCRdb keeps only in-frame clonotypes and omits some of them. The table records over 150,000 clones, over 75% of them present only once. Specimen: PBMCs. These receptors were taken from a woman aged 50 to 60 in good health and CMV-seropositive. Both conserved end residues are part of each CDR3. Each record gives: J gene, D gene, V gene, clone size, CDR3 protein, CDR3 DNA. The D gene is left open where the match is weak. Clone size appears in some rows only: once, few, many, or a class for an expanded clone.

J: TRBJ1-2
D: -
V: TRBV28
size: -
CDR3: CASSPGPETSGYTF
DNA: TGTGCCAGCAGTCCAGGGCCCGAGACGAGCGGCTACACCTTC

J: TRBJ2-5
D: TRBD1
V: TRBV15
size: -
CDR3: CATRKGGQADETQYF
DNA: TGTGCCACCAGAAAAGGAGGACAGGCTGACGAGACCCAGTACTTC

J: TRBJ1-1
D: -
V: TRBV7-2
size: -
CDR3: CASRFRGMNTEAFF
DNA: TGTGCCAGCAGATTTCGGGGTATGAACACTGAAGCTTTCTTT

J: TRBJ2-4
D: -
V: TRBV2
size: -
CDR3: CASSEEGGTVQYF
DNA: TGTGCCAGCAGTGAGGAAGGCGGGACAGTTCAGTACTTC

J: TRBJ1-4
D: -
V: TRBV21-1
size: -
CDR3: CASSKKGQSNEKLFF
DNA: TGTGCCAGCAGCAAAAAGGGACAGAGTAATGAAAAACTGTTTTTT

J: TRBJ1-1
D: -
V: TRBV7-6
size: once
CDR3: CASSKAGNTEAFF
DNA: TGTGCCAGCAGCAAAGCGGGAAACACTGAAGCTTTCTTT

J: TRBJ1-2
D: -
V: TRBV15
size: once
CDR3: CATSRDSGRVGYGYTF
DNA: TGTGCCACCAGCAGAGATTCCGGCAGGGTTGGCTATGGCTACACCTTC

J: TRBJ1-6
D: -
V: TRBV6-5
size: -
CDR3: CASSRKVESPLHF
DNA: TGTGCCAGCAGCCGCAAAGTAGAGTCACCCCTCCACTTT

J: TRBJ2-7
D: TRBD2
V: TRBV27
size: -
CDR3: CASSFRLAGAVAYEQYF
DNA: TGTGCCAGCAGTTTTAGGCTAGCGGGCGCTGTGGCCTACGAGCAGTACTTC

J: TRBJ2-7
D: TRBD1
V: TRBV27
size: -
CDR3: CASSFWTGGVSGKTYEQYF
DNA: TGTGCCAGCAGTTTTTGGACAGGGGGGGTGAGCGGTAAAACCTACGAGCAGTACTTC

J: TRBJ2-1
D: -
V: TRBV29-1
size: -
CDR3: CSVSGTPREEQFF
DNA: TGCAGCGTATCGGGGACACCCCGTGAGGAGCAGTTCTTC

J: TRBJ1-1
D: -
V: TRBV6-6
size: -
CDR3: CASSYSVGVTEAFF
DNA: TGTGCCAGCAGTTACTCGGTCGGGGTCACTGAAGCTTTCTTT

J: TRBJ2-7
D: -
V: TRBV5-1
size: -
CDR3: CASSVQSVSHEQYF
DNA: TGCGCCAGCAGCGTGCAGTCCGTGTCCCACGAGCAGTACTTC

J: TRBJ1-1
D: -
V: TRBV9
size: -
CDR3: CASSTTGSLMNTEAFF
DNA: TGTGCCAGCAGCACAACAGGGTCTCTTATGAACACTGAAGCTTTCTTT

J: TRBJ2-2
D: TRBD2
V: TRBV5-4
size: -
CDR3: CASRVGTSGIGRAGELFF
DNA: TGTGCCAGCAGAGTGGGGACTAGCGGGATAGGAAGAGCCGGGGAGCTGTTTTTT

J: TRBJ2-7
D: TRBD1
V: TRBV5-4
size: -
CDR3: CASSLGDRGYEQYF
DNA: TGTGCCAGCAGCTTGGGGGACAGGGGATACGAGCAGTACTTC

J: TRBJ2-1
D: TRBD2
V: TRBV4-3
size: -
CDR3: CASSQDTTSGAYNEQFF
DNA: TGCGCCAGCAGCCAAGATACCACTAGCGGGGCCTACAATGAGCAGTTCTTC

J: TRBJ1-1
D: -
V: TRBV11-2
size: -
CDR3: CASRTEVTEAFF
DNA: TGTGCCAGCAGGACAGAGGTTACTGAAGCTTTCTTT